This T cell receptor (beta chain) was sequenced during a study of cytomegalovirus exposure and HLA in healthy donors. Study in general: HLA-typed donors contributed about 85 million unique TCRs, which were held in an early data release. Findings and limits, study-wide: Analyzed later, most CMV-associated TCR beta chains appeared HLA-restricted.

The CDR3 runs to 16 residues. Germline V gene sequence: CDR1 KGHSH, CDR2 LQKENI. V was pared by 2 bases and J by 7 bases, with 18 bases between. Vbeta (60) and Jbeta (13) primers were used in the PCR. Sequencing was performed with immunoSEQ multiplex PCR; in TCRdb, only in-frame clones are kept and a portion is missing. The sample has 150,000 to 200,000 clones, about 80% seen once. On this clone: The antigen is not known.

Sequenced: PBMCs. The chain recombines TRBV18 with TRBJ1-5; tentatively, D is TRBD1 (5 bases). The receptor comes from a woman aged 30 to 39 in good health and CMV-seronegative. The DNA for the CDR3 is TGTGCCAGCTCACCAAGTTTGACAGAGCCAAGCCAGCCCCAGCATTTT. This gives the protein CASSPSLTEPSQPQHF.